This T cell receptor (beta chain) was documented in a study of cytomegalovirus exposure and HLA in healthy donors. Overall study results and limits: The authors listed about 170 TCR beta chains as cytomegalovirus-associated. Most observed TCR sequences were rare, whereas some public TCRs were detected in many donors.

This table comes from immunoSEQ multiplex PCR, and its TCRdb copy is limited to in-frame clones, with some not included. Here the sample spans around 60,000 clones, around 96% being singletons. To note about this clone: Its antigen remains unknown.

The clonotype originates from a woman younger than 30 in good health and CMV-seronegative. Material: PBMCs.

Written as DNA, the CDR3 is TGCGCCAGCAGCCCTGTGCCAAATAGGGGGGAGCAGTACTTC. Translated, it gives CASSPVPNRGEQYF. The chain carries TRBV5-1 and TRBJ2-7; a weak D match, TRBD1 (6 bases). The V and J ends lost 4 bases and 7 bases respectively, with 18 bases between them. This CDR3 region has 14 residues. Germline V gene data show CDR1 as SGHRS and CDR2 as YFSETQ. Combining the CDR3 with reference TRBV5-1 and TRBJ2-7 gives the whole variable domain KAGVTQTPRYLIKTRGQQVTLSCSPISGHRSVSWYQQTPGQGLQFLFEYFSETQRNKGNFPGRFSGRQFSNSRSEMNVSTLELGDSALYLCASSPVPNRGEQYFGPGTRLTVT.